The entry that follows covers one T cell receptor (beta chain) sequence. This entry belongs to a study of blood T cells in healthy people across ages. Next came a second PCR, run for roughly 7 to 12 cycles, which used a sample-barcoded 5' primer along with a J-beta primer mix. TCRdb reanalysed the 5' RACE reads using MiXCR and keeps one entry per CDR3 protein. The top ten hold 3% of the sample, which has around 800,000 distinct CDR3 sequences, roughly 26% seen once. Germline CDR1 is SGHRS and CDR2 is YFSETQ. The CDR3 spans 13 residues. V was pared by 0 bases and J by 10 bases, with 11 bases between. These data also formed part of another study, on T cells of mothers and their children. Per that study: Donation was provided by three healthy Caucasian mothers along with their six children. For related and unrelated pairs alike, thymic selection shapes TCR recombination output similarly. Not a single persistent microchimeric T cell clone was detected.

The sample consisted of blood. This chain connects TRBV5-1 to TRBJ2-1; unclear D gene. The TCR comes from a boy aged 5-17 years in good health. The CDR3 region is CASSLDGLLEQFF. The CDR3 nucleotides are TGCGCCAGCAGCTTGGATGGGCTTCTCGAGCAGTTCTTC.